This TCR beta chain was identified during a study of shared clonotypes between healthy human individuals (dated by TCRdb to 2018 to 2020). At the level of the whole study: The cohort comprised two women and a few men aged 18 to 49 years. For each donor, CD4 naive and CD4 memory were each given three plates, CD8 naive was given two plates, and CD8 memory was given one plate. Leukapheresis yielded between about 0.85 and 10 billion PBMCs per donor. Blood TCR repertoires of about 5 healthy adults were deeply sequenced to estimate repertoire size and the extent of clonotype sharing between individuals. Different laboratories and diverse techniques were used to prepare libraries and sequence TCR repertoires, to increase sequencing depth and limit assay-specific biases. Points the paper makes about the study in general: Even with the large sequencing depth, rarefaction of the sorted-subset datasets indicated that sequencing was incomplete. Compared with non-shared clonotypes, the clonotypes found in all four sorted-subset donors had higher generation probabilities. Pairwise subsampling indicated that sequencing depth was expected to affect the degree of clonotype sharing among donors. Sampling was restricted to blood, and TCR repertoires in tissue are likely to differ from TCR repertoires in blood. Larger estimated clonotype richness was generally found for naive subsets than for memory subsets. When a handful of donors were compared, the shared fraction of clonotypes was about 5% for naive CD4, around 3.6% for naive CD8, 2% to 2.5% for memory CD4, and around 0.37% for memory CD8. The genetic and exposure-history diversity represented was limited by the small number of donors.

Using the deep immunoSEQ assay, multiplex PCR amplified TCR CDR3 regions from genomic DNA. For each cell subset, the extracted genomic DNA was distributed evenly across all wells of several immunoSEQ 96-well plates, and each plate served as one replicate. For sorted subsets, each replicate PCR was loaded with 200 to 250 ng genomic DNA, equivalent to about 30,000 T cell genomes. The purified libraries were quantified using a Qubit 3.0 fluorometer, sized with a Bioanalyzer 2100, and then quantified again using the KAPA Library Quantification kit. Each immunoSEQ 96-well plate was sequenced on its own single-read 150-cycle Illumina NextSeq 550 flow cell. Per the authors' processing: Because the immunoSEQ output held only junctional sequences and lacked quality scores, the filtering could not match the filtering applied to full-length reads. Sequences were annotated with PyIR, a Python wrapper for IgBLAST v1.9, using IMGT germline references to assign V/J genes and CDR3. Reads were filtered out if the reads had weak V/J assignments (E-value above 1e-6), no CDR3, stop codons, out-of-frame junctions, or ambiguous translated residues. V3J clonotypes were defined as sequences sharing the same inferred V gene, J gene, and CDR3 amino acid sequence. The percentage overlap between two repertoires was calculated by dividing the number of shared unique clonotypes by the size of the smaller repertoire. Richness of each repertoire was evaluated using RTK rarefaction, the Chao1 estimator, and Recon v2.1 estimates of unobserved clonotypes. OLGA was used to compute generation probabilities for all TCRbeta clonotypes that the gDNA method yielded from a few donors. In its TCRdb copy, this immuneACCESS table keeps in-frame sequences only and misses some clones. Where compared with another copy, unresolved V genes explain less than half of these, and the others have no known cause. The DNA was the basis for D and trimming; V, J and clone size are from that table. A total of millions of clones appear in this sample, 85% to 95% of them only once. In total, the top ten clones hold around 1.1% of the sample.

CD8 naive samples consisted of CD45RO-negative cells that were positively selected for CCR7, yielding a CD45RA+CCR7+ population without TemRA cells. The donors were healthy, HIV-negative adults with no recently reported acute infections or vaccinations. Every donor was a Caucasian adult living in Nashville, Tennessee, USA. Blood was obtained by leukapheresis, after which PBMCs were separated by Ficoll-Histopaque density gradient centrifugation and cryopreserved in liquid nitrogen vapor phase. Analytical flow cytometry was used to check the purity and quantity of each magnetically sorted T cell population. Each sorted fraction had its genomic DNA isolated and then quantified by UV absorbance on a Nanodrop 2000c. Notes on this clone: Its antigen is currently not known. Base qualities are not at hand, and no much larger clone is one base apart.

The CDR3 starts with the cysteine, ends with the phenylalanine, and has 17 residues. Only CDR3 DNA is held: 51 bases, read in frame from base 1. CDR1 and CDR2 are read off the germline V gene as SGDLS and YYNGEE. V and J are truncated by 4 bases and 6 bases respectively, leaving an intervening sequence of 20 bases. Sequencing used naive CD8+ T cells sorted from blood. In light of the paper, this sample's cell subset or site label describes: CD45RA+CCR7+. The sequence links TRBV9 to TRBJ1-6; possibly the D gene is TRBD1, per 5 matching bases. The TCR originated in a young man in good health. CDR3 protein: CASSSEGVGTPNSPLHF. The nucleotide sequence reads TGTGCCAGCAGCTCAGAAGGGGTTGGAACGCCTAATTCACCCCTCCACTTT.